One T cell receptor (beta chain) is described in this entry. At one of its ends the junction is not consistent with the germline gene, which may arise from a read error. Arm-PCR of CDR3 regions and iRepertoire HTBI primers were used to build TCR beta libraries. TCRdb re-analysed the multiplex PCR reads in MiXCR, keeping a single row per CDR3 protein. The data show 350,000 to 450,000 distinct CDR3 sequences, 12% seen once. Indicated time point: newly diagnosed GD, antithyroid drugs for less than 3 months. PBMC-extracted RNA yielded the TCR library. This CDR3 is 14 amino acids long. Germline CDR1 reads KGHSY; CDR2 reads FQNENV. The data derive from a study of regulatory T cells in long-lasting Graves disease. This same sample was also taken into another study, of T cells in Graves' hyperthyroidism and ophthalmopathy. From that report: The primer set for the first-round RT-PCR of the TCR CDR3 was HTBI.

This sequence originates from a woman younger than 35 with Graves disease. The chain employs TRBV16 and TRBJ2-7, with unresolved D. This specimen was peripheral blood mononuclear cells (PBMCs), taken at new diagnosis, from a patient treated with antithyroid drugs. The CDR3 region has the DNA TGTGCCAGCAGCTCCCAGGACGGAGCCTACGCGCAGTACTTC. This sequence encodes CASSSQDGAYAQYF.